Shown below are 23 T cell receptor beta chains from a single sample sequenced in a study of blood T cell repertoires in COVID-19. Sequencing used immunoSEQ multiplex PCR; TCRdb keeps in-frame clones, though not all of them. The sample includes roughly 200,000 clones, more than 80% of them seen just once. The sequenced material came from peripheral blood. The receptors derive from a woman older than 75 with COVID-19, enrolled during active disease.

This clone was seen a handful of times. V gene TRBV2 combines with J gene TRBJ1-1, with a tentative D call TRBD1 (5 bases). The germline V and J ends were trimmed by 8 bases and 1 base, with 14 bases remaining between them. CDR1 and CDR2 (germline): SNHLY, FYNNEI. This CDR3 has 14 residues. CDR3 protein: CASQKGLSNTEAFF. The CDR3 coding sequence is TGTGCCAGCCAAAAGGGGTTATCGAACACTGAAGCTTTCTTT.

The V and J genes are TRBV2 and TRBJ2-5; 12 nucleotides agree with TRBD1. CDR1 SNHLY and CDR2 FYNNEI come from the germline V gene. The CDR3 consists of 15 residues. J was trimmed by 5 bases and V by 8 bases; bases with no gene match: 9. The CDR3 region has the DNA TGTGCCAGCCAAGTCGGGACAGGGGGCGGTGAGACCCAGTACTTC. Amino acid sequence: CASQVGTGGGETQYF.

The chain employs TRBV29-1 and TRBJ1-1; D gene unclear. Germline V CDR1 and CDR2: SQVTM, ANQGSEA. The CDR3 runs 13 residues. The V gene lost 7 bases and the J gene lost 0 bases, with 12 bases spanning the gap. The DNA for the CDR3 is TGCAGCGCCCAGGTTACCATGAACACTGAAGCTTTCTTT. Its translation is CSAQVTMNTEAFF.

The chain carries TRBV9 and TRBJ2-7; 11 bases agree with TRBD2. The CDR3 has 15 amino acids. Looked up from germline, CDR1 is SGDLS and CDR2 is YYNGEE. V dropped 3 bases and J dropped 3; count of bases not matched to a gene: 5. Here the CDR3 DNA reads TGTGCCAGCAGCGAGGGACTAGCGGTGAGCTACGAGCAGTACTTC. Translation gives CASSEGLAVSYEQYF.

The chain uses TRBV9 and TRBJ2-3, with D possibly matching TRBD2 (5 bases). Trimming left V 7 bases short and J 4 bases short, with 19 bases between. The CDR3 runs 15 residues. The germline V gene encodes CDR1 SGDLS and CDR2 YYNGEE. The CDR3 spells CASDAGVGSPDTQYF. The CDR3 DNA reads as TGTGCCAGCGACGCCGGGGTAGGCAGTCCAGATACGCAGTATTTT.

In this sample, this clone turned up once. The rearrangement joins TRBV9 to TRBJ1-2, with TRBD1 matching 7 bases. V was clipped by 3 bases and J by 4 bases; unmatched bases: 12. CDR1 is SGDLS and CDR2 is YYNGEE in the germline V gene. The length of the CDR3 is 16 residues. The CDR3 loop is CASSAGGGPGAYGYTF. In DNA, the CDR3 is TGTGCCAGCAGCGCAGGAGGGGGCCCGGGGGCCTATGGCTACACCTTC.

This sequence joins TRBV5-1 and TRBJ2-5; TRBD1 matches 8 bases. This CDR3 contains 15 residues. Trimming at V came to 1 base and at J to 5 bases, leaving 7 bases not matched to a gene. The germline V gene encodes CDR1 SGHRS and CDR2 YFSETQ. CDR3 sequence (DNA): TGCGCCAGCAGCTTGAATCAGGGGGCGGGGGAGACCCAGTACTTC. Translating it yields CASSLNQGAGETQYF.

This clone was seen a few times. This chain connects TRBV6-4 to TRBJ2-3; D ambiguous. V dropped 6 bases and J dropped 0 bases, with 10 bases sitting between them. This CDR3 has 14 residues. Germline V lookup: CDR1 MRHNA, CDR2 SNTAGT. The CDR3, as DNA: TGTGCCAGCAGGACAACATCTAGCACAGATACGCAGTATTTT. Translation gives CASRTTSSTDTQYF.

This CDR3 is CAINPGRGGYTF. CDR3 nucleotide sequence: TGTGCCATCAACCCGGGCCGGGGGGGCTACACCTTC. The V and J genes are TRBV10-3 and TRBJ1-2; perhaps TRBD1 as D (5 bases). V lost 7 bases and J lost 8, with 14 bases in between. CDR1 is ENHRY, CDR2 SYGVKD, per germline. The CDR3 sequence is 12 residues long.

This clone has only a few counts. This sequence joins TRBV3-1 (or the pseudogene TRBV3-2) and TRBJ1-1; TRBD1 agrees at 7 bases. Germline CDR1 reads LGHDT; CDR2 reads YNNKEL (reference sequence). The CDR3 has 17 amino acids. The V and J ends lost 0 bases and 5 bases, in that order; junction bases with no gene match: 12. CDR3 amino acids: CASSQEGTGARRTEAFF. Written as DNA, the CDR3 is TGTGCCAGCAGCCAAGAAGGAACAGGGGCCAGAAGGACTGAAGCTTTCTTT.

The J gene is TRBJ2-7, the V gene TRBV5-1; 9 bases line up with TRBD1. Germline CDR1 and CDR2: SGHRS and YFSETQ. This CDR3 is 15 amino acids long. V gave up 0 bases and J gave up 6 bases; unmatched junction bases: 7. This CDR3 is CASSLAPGTGTEQYF. The CDR3, as DNA: TGCGCCAGCAGCTTGGCCCCCGGGACAGGGACCGAGCAGTACTTC.

The gene calls are TRBV5-1 and TRBJ2-6; the match to TRBD1 covers 9 bases. V was clipped by 5 bases and J by 0 bases; unmatched bases: 3. This CDR3 comprises 16 residues. Germline CDR1 SGHRS, CDR2 YFSETQ. The CDR3 DNA reads as TGCGCCAGCAGGGAACAGGGGGCCTCTGGGGCCAACGTCCTGACTTTC. Its translation is CASREQGASGANVLTF.

The genes are TRBV29-1 and TRBJ2-3, with 10 bases aligning to TRBD1. Germline lookup yields CDR1 SQVTM and CDR2 ANQGSEA. The length of the CDR3 is 14 residues. Losses at the gene ends were 5 bases for V and 6 bases for J; bases not matched to a gene: 8. This chain's CDR3 is CSVSGTGVVDTQYF. As DNA, the CDR3 is TGCAGCGTTTCCGGGACAGGGGTTGTTGATACGCAGTATTTT.

In its sample, this clone was seen a few times. The V gene is TRBV7-9, the J gene TRBJ2-7; 10 bases agree with TRBD1. Germline V gene data show CDR1 as SEHNR and CDR2 as FQNEAQ (reference sequence). V gave up 2 bases and J gave up 3 bases; unmatched junction bases: 7. The CDR3 runs 16 residues. The chain's CDR3 is CASSLKLGQGNYEQYF. Here the CDR3 DNA reads TGTGCCAGCAGCTTAAAGCTGGGACAGGGGAACTACGAGCAGTACTTC.

The chain employs TRBV5-1 and TRBJ1-6; D remains unclear. The germline V gene encodes CDR1 SGHRS and CDR2 YFSETQ. The V gene lost 5 bases and the J gene lost 5 bases, with 17 bases spanning the gap. This CDR3 region has 16 residues. The CDR3 spells CASSINLRQNNSPLHF. Written as DNA, the CDR3 is TGCGCCAGCAGTATTAATTTACGACAAAATAATTCACCCCTCCACTTT.

The rearrangement joins TRBV6-5 to TRBJ1-2; perhaps TRBD1 as D (6 bases). V shed 9 bases and J shed 2 bases, with 13 bases lying between them. From germline, CDR1 is MNHEY and CDR2 SVGAGI. The CDR3 extends over 13 amino acids. CDR3 amino acids: CASEQGSNYGYTF. The CDR3 nucleotides read TGTGCCAGTGAACAGGGCTCCAACTATGGCTACACCTTC.

The chain uses TRBV7-9 and TRBJ2-3, with 9 positions matching TRBD2. Per germline, CDR1 SEHNR and CDR2 FQNEAQ (reference sequence). The CDR3 length is 17 residues. After removal of 5 bases from V and 1 base from J, the junction contained 10 bases not matched to a gene. For the CDR3, the DNA is TGTGCCAGCAGCCCCCGGGGGTCTAGCGGGGGCACAGATACGCAGTATTTT. Its translation is CASSPRGSSGGTDTQYF.

The V and J genes are TRBV5-1 and TRBJ2-1; D may be TRBD2 (5 bases). This CDR3 spans 15 amino acids. Per the germline V gene, CDR1 is SGHRS and CDR2 is YFSETQ. V was shortened by 0 bases and J by 6 bases, with 13 bases between the two germline ends. CDR3 region: CASSLGGLRVNEQFF. As DNA, the CDR3 is TGCGCCAGCAGCTTGGGGGGTTTGAGGGTCAATGAGCAGTTCTTC.

V usage is TRBV19 and J usage is TRBJ2-3; the match to TRBD2 covers 11 bases. J was trimmed by 0 bases and V by 8 bases; bases with no gene match: 10. The length of the CDR3 is 17 residues. Germline CDR1 LNHDA, CDR2 SQIVND (reference sequence). CDR3 nucleotides: TGTGCCAGTTTGGGGCTAGCGGGGGGTTCTAGCACAGATACGCAGTATTTT. The encoded protein is CASLGLAGGSSTDTQYF.

V and J are TRBV20-1 and TRBJ2-7; the D gene is possibly TRBD1 (6 bases). Germline lookup yields CDR1 DFQATT and CDR2 SNEGSKA (reference sequence). The CDR3 runs 16 residues. Trimming removed 3 bases from V and 5 bases from J, with 23 bases in between. For the CDR3, the DNA is TGCAGTGCTAGTGGCCCCCGGGGCAGGGGAAAGCACGAGCAGTACTTC. It yields the protein CSASGPRGRGKHEQYF.

The chain combines TRBV7-9 with TRBJ1-2; 8 bases match TRBD1. Germline lookup yields CDR1 SEHNR and CDR2 FQNEAQ (reference sequence). Unmatched junction bases numbered 15, after V lost 6 bases and J lost 0 bases. This CDR3 contains 18 residues. As DNA, the CDR3 is TGTGCCAGCAGTTCACGTCCTGGACAGGGACCCCCTAACTATGGCTACACCTTC. As protein: CASSSRPGQGPPNYGYTF.

This clone has only a few counts. V usage is TRBV25-1 and J usage is TRBJ2-7, with 12 bases that match TRBD2. The V segment lost 10 bases and the J segment 6 bases; nucleotides outside the gene matches: 7. The germline CDR1 and CDR2 sequences are MGHDK and SYGVNS. This CDR3 has 13 residues. For the CDR3, the DNA is TGTGCCACCCCGACTAGCGGGAGTAGCGAGCAGTACTTC. This gives the protein CATPTSGSSEQYF.

The V call is TRBV10-3, the J call TRBJ1-1; TRBD1 agrees at 8 bases. This CDR3 spans 16 amino acids. The V and J ends lost 7 bases and 4 bases, in that order; junction bases with no gene match: 14. CDR1 is ENHRY, CDR2 SYGVKD, per germline. CDR3 bases: TGTGCCATCACCCAACAGGGGGGGCCAACAATCACTGAAGCTTTCTTT. Its protein is CAITQQGGPTITEAFF.